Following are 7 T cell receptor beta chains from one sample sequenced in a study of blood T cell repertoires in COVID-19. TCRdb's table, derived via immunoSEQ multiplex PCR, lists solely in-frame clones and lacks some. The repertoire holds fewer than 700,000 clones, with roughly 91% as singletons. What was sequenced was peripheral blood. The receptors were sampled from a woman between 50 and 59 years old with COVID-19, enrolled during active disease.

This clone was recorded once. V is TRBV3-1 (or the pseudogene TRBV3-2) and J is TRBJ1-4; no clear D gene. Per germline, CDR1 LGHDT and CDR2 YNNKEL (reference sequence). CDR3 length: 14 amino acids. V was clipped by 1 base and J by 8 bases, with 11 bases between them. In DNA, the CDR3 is TGTGCCAGCAGCCAAGCGGCCAGAGGGGAAAAACTGTTTTTT. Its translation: CASSQAARGEKLFF.

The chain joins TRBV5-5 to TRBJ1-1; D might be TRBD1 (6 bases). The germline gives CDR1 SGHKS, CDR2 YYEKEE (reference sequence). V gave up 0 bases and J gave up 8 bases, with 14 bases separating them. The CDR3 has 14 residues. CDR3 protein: CASSLAQGSREAFF. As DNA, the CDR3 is TGTGCCAGCAGCTTGGCTCAGGGGAGTCGGGAAGCTTTCTTT.

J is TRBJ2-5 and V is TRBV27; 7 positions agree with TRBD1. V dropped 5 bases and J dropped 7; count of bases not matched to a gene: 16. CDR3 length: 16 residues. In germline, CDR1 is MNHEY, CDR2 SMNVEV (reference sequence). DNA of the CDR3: TGTGCCAGCAGTCCATACCATACAGACAGGGAAGGGACCCAGTACTTC. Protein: CASSPYHTDREGTQYF.

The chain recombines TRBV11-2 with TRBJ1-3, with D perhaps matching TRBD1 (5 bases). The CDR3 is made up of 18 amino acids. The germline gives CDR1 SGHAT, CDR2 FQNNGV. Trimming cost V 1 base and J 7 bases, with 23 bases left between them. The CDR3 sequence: CASSLGDWGDRAANTIYF. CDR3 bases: TGTGCCAGCAGCTTAGGCGATTGGGGCGACCGCGCGGCGAACACCATATATTTT.

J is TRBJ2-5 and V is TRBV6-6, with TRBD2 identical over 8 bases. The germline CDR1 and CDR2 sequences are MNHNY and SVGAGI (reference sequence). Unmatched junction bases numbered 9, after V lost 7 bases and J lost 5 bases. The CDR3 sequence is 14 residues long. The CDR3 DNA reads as TGTGCCAGCACCTCCGACGGGGGGGCCGAGACCCAGTACTTC. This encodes CASTSDGGAETQYF.

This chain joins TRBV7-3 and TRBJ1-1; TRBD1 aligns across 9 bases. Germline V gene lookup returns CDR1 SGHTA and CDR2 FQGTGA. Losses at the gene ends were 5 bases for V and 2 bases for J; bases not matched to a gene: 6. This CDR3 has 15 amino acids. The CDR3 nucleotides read TGTGCCAGCAGCCCCTCGGGACAGGGAAACACTGAAGCTTTCTTT. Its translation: CASSPSGQGNTEAFF.

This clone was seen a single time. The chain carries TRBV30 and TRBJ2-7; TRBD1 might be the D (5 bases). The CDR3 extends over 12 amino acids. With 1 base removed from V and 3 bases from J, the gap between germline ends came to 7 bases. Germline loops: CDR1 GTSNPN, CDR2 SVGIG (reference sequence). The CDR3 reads CAWSGTGYEQYF. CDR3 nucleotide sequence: TGTGCCTGGAGTGGAACAGGCTACGAGCAGTACTTC.